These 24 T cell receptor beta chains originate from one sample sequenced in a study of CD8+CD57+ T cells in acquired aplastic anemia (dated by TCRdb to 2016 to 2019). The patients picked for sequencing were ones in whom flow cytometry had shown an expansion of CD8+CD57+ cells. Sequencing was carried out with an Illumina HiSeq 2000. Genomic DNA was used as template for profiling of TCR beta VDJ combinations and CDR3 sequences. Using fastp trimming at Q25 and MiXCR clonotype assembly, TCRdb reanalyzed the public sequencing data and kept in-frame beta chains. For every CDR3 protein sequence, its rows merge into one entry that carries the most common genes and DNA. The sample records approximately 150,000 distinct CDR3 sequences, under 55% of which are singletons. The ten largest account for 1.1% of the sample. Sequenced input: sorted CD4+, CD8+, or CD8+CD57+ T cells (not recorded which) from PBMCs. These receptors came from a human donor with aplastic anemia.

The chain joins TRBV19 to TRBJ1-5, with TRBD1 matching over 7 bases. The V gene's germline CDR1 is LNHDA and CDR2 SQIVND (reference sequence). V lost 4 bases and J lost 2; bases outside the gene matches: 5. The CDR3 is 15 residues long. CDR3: CASSTVTGGNQPQHF. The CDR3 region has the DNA TGTGCCAGTAGTACCGTAACAGGGGGCAATCAGCCCCAGCATTTT.

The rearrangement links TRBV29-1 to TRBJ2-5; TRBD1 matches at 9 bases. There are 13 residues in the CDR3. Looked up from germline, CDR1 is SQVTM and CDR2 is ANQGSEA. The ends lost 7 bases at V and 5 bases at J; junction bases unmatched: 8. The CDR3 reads CSGKQGAGETQYF. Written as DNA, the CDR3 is TGCAGCGGGAAACAGGGGGCGGGCGAGACCCAGTACTTC.

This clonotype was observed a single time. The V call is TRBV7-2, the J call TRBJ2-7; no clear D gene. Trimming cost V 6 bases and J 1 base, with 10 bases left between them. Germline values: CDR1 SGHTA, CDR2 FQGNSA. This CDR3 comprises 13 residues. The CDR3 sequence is CASRRTASYEQYF. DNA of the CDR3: TGTGCCAGCAGACGAACAGCGTCCTACGAGCAGTACTTC.

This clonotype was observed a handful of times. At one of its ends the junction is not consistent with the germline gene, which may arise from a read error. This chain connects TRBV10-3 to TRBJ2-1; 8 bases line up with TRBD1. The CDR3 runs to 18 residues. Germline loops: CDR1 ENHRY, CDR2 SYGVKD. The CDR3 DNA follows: TGTGCCAGCAGTTACCTGACAGGGGCGAAATGGTCCTACAATGAGCAGTTCTTC. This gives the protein CASSYLTGAKWSYNEQFF.

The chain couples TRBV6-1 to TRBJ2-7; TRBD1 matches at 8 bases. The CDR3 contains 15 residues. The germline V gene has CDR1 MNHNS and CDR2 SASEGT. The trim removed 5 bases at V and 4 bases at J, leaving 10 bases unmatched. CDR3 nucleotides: TGTGCCAGCAGTAGAATCCAGGGGGCCGGGTACGAGCAGTACTTC. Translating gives CASSRIQGAGYEQYF.

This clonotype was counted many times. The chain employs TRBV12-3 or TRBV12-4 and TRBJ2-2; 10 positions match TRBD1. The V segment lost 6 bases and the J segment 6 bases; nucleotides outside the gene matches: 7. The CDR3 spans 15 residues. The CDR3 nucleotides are TGTGCCAGCAGACTCGGGACAGGGGTATCCGGGGAGCTGTTTTTT. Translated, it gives CASRLGTGVSGELFF.

CDR3 bases: TGTGCCAGCTCAACAGGGGCGGCCAAAAACATTCAGTACTTC. The encoded protein is CASSTGAAKNIQYF. The V call is TRBV18, the J call TRBJ2-4; 7 bases line up with TRBD1. V shed 5 bases, J shed 1 base, and the junction held 2 bases outside the gene matches. There are 14 residues in the CDR3. Per germline, CDR1 KGHSH and CDR2 LQKENI. The entire variable domain, with the rest obtained from reference TRBV18 and TRBJ2-4, is as follows: NAGVMQNPRHLVRRRGQEARLRCSPMKGHSHVYWYRQLPEEGLKFMVYLQKENIIDESGMPKERFSAEFPKEGPSILRIQQVVRGDSAAYFCASSTGAAKNIQYFGAGTRLSVL.

Here the CDR3 DNA reads TGTGCCACCAGTGAGCGACCGGCGTACTTC. Translating it yields CATSERPAYF. The chain couples TRBV24-1 to TRBJ2-7; no firm D call. The CDR3 sequence is 10 residues long. CDR1 is KGHDR and CDR2 is SFDVKD in the germline V gene. V lost 4 bases and J lost 12, with 9 bases in between.

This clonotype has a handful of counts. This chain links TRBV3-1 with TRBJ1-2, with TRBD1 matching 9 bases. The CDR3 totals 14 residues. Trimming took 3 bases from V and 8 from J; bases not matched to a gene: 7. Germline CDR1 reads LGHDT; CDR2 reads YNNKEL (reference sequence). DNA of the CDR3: TGTGCCAGCAGCCAGCTACAGGGGGCATCGGGCTACACCTTC. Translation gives CASSQLQGASGYTF. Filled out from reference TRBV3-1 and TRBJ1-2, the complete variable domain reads DTAVSQTPKYLVTQMGNDKSIKCEQNLGHDTMYWYKQDSKKFLKIMFSYNNKELIINETVPNRFSPKSPDKAHLNLHINSLELGDSAVYFCASSQLQGASGYTFGSGTRLTVV.

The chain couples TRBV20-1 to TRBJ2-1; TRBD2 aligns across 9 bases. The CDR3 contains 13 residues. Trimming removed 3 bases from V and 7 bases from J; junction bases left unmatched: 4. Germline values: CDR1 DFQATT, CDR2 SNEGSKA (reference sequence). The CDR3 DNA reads TGCAGTGCTAGTGGTGGACTAGCGAATGAGCAGTTCTTC. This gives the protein CSASGGLANEQFF.

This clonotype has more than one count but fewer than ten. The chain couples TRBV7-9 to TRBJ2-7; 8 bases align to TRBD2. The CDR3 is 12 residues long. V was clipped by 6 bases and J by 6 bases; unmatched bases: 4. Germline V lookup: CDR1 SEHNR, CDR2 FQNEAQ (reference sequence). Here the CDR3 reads CASSWTSTEQYF. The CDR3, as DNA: TGTGCCAGCAGTTGGACTAGCACCGAGCAGTACTTC.

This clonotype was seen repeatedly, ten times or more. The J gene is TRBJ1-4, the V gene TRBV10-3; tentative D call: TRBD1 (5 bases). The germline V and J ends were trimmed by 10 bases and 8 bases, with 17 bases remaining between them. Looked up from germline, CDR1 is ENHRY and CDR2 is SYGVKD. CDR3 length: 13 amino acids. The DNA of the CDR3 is TGTGCCACCCGAGGGGAGGTAGGAGAAAAACTGTTTTTT. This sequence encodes CATRGEVGEKLFF.

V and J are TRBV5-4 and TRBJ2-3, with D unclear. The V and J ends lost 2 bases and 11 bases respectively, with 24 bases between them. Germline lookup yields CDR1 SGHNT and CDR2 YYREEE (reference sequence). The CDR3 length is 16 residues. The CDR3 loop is CASSFDDWSSYNEQYF. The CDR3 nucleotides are TGTGCCAGCAGCTTTGACGACTGGAGCTCCTACAATGAGCAGTATTTT. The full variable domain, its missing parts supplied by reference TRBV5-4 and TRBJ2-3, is ETGVTQSPTHLIKTRGQQVTLRCSSQSGHNTVSWYQQALGQGPQFIFQYYREEENGRGNFPPRFSGLQFPNYSSELNVNALELDDSALYLCASSFDDWSSYNEQYFGPGTRLTVL.

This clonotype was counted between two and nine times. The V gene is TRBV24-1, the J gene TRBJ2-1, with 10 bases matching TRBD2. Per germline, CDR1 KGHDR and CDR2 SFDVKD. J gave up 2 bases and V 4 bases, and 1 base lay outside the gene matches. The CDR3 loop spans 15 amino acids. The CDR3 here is CATSDGLAAYNEQFF. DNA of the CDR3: TGTGCCACCAGTGACGGACTAGCGGCCTACAATGAGCAGTTCTTC.

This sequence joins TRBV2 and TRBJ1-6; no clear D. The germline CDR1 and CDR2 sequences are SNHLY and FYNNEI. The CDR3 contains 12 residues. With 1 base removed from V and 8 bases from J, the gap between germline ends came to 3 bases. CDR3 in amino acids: CASSEGDSPLHF. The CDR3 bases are TGTGCCAGCAGTGAAGGAGATTCACCCCTCCACTTT.

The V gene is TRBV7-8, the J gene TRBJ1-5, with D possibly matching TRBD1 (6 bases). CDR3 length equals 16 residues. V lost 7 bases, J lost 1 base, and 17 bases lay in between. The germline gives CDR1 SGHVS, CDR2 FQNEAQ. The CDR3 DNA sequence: TGTGCCAGCACCCGAGGCACAGGGCAAAGCAATCAGCCCCAGCATTTT. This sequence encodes CASTRGTGQSNQPQHF.

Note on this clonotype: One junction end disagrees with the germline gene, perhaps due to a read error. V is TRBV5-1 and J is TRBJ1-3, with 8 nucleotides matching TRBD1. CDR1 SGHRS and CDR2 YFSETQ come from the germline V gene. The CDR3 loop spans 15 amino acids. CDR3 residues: CVSSDSPGQEDTIYF. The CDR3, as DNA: TGCGTCAGCAGCGATAGTCCGGGACAGGAGGACACCATATATTTT.

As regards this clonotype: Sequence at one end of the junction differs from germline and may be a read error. The CDR3 region has the DNA TGTGCCATCAGCGAGTCGTTGACAGGGGGCTACGGACAGCCCCAGCATTTT. Encoded protein: CAISESLTGGYGQPQHF. The rearrangement uses TRBV10-3 and TRBJ1-5, with 10 nucleotides matching TRBD1. This CDR3 has 17 residues. Germline CDR1 is ENHRY and CDR2 is SYGVKD.

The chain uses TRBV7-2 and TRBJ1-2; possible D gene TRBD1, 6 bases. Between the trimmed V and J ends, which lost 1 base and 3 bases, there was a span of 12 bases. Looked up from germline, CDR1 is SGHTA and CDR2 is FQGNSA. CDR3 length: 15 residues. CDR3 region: CASSLVGGGDYGYTF. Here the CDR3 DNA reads TGTGCCAGCAGCTTAGTAGGGGGAGGTGACTATGGCTACACCTTC.

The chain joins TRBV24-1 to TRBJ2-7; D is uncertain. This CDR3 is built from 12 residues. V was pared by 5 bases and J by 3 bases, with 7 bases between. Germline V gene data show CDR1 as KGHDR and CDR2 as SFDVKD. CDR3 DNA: TGTGCCACCAGTGCTACCGTCTACGAGCAGTACTTC. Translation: CATSATVYEQYF.

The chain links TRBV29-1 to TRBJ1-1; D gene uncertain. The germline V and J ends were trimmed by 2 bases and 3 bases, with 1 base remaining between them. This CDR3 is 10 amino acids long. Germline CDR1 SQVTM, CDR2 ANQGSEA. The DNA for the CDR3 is TGCAGCGTTGAATACACTGAAGCTTTCTTT. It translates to CSVEYTEAFF.

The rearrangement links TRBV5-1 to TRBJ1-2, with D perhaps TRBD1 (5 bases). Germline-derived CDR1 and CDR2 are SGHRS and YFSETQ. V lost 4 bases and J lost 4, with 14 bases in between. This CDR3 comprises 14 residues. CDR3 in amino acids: CASSPVGGSYGYTF. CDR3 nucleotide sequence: TGCGCCAGCAGCCCGGTGGGGGGTTCCTATGGCTACACCTTC.

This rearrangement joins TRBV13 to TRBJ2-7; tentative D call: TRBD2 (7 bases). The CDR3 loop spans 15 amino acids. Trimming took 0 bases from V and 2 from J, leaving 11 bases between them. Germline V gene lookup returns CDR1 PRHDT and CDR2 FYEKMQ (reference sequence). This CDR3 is CASSLGGGPTYEQYF. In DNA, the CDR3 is TGTGCCAGCAGCTTAGGCGGGGGGCCAACCTACGAGCAGTACTTC.

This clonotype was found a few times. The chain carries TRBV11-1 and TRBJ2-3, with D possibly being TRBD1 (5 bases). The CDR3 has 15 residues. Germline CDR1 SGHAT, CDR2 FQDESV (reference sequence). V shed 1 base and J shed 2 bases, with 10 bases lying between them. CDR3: CASSLEDSNTDTQYF. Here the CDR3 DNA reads TGTGCCAGCAGCTTAGAAGACAGCAACACAGATACGCAGTATTTT.